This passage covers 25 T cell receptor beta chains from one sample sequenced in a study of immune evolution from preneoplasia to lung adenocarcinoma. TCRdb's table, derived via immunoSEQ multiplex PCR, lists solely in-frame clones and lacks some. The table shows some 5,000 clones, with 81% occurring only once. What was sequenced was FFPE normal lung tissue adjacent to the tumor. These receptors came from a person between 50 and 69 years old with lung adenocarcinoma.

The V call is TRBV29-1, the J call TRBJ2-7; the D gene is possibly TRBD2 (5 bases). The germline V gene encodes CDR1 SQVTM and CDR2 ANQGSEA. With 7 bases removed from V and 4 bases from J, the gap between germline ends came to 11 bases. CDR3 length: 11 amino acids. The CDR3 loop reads CSADEGYEQYF. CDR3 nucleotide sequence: TGCAGCGCTGACGAGGGTTACGAGCAGTACTTC.

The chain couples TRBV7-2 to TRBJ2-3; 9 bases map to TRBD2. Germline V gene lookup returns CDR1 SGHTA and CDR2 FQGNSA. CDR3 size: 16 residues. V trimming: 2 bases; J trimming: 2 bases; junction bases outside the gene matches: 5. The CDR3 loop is CASSLKAGGPTDTQYF. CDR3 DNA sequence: TGTGCCAGCAGCTTAAAAGCGGGAGGCCCCACAGATACGCAGTATTTT.

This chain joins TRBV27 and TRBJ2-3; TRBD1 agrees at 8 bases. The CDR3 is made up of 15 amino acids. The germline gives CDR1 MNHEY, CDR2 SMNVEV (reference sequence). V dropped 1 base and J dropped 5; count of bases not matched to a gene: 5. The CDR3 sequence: CASSLWQGAGDTQYF. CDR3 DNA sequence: TGTGCCAGCAGTTTATGGCAGGGGGCCGGAGATACGCAGTATTTT.

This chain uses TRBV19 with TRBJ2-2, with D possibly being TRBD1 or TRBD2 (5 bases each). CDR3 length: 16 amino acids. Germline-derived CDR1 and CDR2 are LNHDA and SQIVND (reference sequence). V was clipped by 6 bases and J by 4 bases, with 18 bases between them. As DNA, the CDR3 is TGTGCCAGTAGGACCAACCGGGGAAGGGGCACCGGGGAGCTGTTTTTT. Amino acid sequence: CASRTNRGRGTGELFF.

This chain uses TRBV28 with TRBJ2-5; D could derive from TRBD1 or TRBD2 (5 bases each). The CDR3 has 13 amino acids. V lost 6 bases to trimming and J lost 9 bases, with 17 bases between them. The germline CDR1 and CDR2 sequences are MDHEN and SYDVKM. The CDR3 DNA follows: TGTGCCAGCAGGGCGCGAGGGGTCGAGGCCCAGTACTTC. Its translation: CASRARGVEAQYF.

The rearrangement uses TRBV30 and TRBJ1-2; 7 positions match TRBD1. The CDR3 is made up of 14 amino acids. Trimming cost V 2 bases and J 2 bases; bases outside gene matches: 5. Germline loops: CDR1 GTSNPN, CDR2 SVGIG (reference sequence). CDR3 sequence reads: CAWSRDSRNYGYTF. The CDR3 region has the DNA TGTGCCTGGAGTCGGGACAGTAGGAACTATGGCTACACCTTC.

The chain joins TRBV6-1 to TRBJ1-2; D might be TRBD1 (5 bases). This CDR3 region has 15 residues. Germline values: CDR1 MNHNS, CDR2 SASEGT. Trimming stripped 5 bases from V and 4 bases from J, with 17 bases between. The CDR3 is CASSPVSGTAYGYTF. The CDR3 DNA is TGTGCCAGCAGTCCGGTTTCAGGGACGGCCTATGGCTACACCTTC.

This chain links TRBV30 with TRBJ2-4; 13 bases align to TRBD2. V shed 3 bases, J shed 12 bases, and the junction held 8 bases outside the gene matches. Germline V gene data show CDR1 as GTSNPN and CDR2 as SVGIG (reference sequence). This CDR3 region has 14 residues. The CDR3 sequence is CAWSLQGLAGPQYF. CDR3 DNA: TGTGCCTGGAGCCTACAGGGACTAGCGGGACCTCAGTACTTC.

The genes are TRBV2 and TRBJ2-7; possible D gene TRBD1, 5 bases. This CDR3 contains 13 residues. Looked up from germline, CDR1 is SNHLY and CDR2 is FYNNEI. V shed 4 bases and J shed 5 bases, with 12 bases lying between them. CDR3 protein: CASSVQAPNEQYF. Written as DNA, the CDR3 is TGTGCCAGCAGTGTACAGGCTCCTAACGAGCAGTACTTC.

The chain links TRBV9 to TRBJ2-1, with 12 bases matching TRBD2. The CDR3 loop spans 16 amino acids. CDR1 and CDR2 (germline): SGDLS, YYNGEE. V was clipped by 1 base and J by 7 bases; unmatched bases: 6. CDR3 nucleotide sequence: TGTGCCAGCAGCGTAATGACTAGCGGGAGAATTAATGAGCAGTTCTTC. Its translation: CASSVMTSGRINEQFF. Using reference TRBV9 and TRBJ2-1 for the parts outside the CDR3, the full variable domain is DSGVTQTPKHLITATGQRVTLRCSPRSGDLSVYWYQQSLDQGLQFLIQYYNGEERAKGNILERFSAQQFPDLHSELNLSSLELGDSALYFCASSVMTSGRINEQFFGPGTRLTVL.

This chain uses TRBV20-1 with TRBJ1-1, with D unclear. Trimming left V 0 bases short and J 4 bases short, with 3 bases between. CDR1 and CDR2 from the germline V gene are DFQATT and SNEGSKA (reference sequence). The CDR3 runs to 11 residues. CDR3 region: CSARDITEAFF. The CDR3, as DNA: TGCAGTGCTAGAGACATCACTGAAGCTTTCTTT.

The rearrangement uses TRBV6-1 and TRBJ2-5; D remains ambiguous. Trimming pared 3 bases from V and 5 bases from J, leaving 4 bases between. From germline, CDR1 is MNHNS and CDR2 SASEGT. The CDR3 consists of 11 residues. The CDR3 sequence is CASSEYETQYF. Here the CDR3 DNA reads TGTGCCAGCAGTGAGTATGAGACCCAGTACTTC.

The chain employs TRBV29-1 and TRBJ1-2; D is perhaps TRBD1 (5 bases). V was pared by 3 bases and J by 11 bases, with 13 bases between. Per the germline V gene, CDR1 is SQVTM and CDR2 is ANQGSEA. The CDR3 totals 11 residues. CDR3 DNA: TGCAGCGTTGAGACAGCATTTGTATACACCTTC. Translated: CSVETAFVYTF.

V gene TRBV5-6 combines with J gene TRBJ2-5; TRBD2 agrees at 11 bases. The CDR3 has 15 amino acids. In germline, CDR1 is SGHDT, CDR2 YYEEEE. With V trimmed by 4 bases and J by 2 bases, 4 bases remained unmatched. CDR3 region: CASSTIAGGQETQYF. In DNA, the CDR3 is TGTGCCAGCAGCACCATAGCGGGAGGGCAAGAGACCCAGTACTTC.

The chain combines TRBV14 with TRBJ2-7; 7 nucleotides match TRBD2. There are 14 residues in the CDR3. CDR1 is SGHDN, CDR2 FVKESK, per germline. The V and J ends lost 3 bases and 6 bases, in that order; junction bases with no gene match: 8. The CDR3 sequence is CASSHRAAGAEQYF. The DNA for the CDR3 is TGTGCCAGCAGCCACCGAGCCGCGGGAGCCGAGCAGTACTTC.

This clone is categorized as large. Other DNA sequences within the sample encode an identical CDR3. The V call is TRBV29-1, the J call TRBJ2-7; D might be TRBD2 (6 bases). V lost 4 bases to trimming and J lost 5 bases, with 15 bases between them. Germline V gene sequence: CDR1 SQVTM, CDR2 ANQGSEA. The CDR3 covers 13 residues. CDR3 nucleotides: TGCAGCGTTGGAGGTCGGGGGAGCGACGAGCAGTACTTC. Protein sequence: CSVGGRGSDEQYF.

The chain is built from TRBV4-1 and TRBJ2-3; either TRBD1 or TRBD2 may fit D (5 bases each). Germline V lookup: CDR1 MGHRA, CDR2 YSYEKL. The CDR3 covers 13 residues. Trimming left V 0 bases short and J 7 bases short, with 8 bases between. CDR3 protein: CASSQEGRYTQYF. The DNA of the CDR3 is TGCGCCAGCAGCCAAGAGGGACGGTATACGCAGTATTTT.

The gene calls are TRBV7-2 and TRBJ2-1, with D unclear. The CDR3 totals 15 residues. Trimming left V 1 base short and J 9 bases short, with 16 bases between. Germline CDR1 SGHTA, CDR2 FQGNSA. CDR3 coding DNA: TGTGCCAGCAGCTTAGACCCCGGACCGGCTGGTGAGCAGTTCTTC. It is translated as CASSLDPGPAGEQFF.

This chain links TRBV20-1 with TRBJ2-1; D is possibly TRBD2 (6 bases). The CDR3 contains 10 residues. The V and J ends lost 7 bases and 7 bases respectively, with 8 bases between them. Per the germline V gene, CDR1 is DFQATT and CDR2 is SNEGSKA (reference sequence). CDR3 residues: CSESGNEQFF. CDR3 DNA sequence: TGCAGTGAGAGCGGGAATGAGCAGTTCTTC.

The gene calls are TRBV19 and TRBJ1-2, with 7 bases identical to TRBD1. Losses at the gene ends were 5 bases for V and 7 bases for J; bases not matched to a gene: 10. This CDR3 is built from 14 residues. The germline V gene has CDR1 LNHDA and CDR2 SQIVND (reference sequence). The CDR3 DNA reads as TGTGCCAGTAGTCCCCAGGGGGGGCACGTTGGCTACACCTTC. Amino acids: CASSPQGGHVGYTF.

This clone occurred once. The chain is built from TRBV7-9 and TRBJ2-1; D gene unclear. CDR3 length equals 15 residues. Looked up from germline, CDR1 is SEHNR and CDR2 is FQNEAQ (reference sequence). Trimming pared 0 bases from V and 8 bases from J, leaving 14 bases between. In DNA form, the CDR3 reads TGTGCCAGCAGCTTAGCGGATGGTAGCTTGGATGAGCAGTTCTTC. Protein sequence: CASSLADGSLDEQFF.

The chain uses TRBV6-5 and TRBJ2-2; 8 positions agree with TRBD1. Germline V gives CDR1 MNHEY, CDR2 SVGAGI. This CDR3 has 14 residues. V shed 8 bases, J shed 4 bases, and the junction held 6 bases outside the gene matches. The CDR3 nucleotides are TGTGCCAGCTCGTCAGGGGGCTTCACCGGGGAGCTGTTTTTT. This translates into CASSSGGFTGELFF.

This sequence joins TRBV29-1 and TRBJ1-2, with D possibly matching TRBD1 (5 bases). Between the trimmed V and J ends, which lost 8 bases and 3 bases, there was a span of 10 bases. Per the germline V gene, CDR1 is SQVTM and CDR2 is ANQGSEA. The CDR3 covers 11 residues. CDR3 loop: CSLGGDYGYTF. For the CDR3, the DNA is TGCAGCCTTGGGGGGGACTATGGCTACACCTTC. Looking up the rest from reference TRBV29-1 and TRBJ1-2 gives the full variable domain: SAVISQKPSRDICQRGTSLTIQCQVDSQVTMMFWYRQQPGQSLTLIATANQGSEATYESGFVIDKFPISRPNLTFSTLTVSNMSPEDSSIYLCSLGGDYGYTFGSGTRLTVV.

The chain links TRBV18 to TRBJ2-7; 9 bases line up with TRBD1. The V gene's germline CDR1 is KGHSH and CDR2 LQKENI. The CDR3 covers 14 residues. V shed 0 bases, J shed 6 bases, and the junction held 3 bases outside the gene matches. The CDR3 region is CASSPPVTGGEQYF. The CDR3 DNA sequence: TGTGCCAGCTCACCACCCGTGACAGGGGGCGAGCAGTACTTC.

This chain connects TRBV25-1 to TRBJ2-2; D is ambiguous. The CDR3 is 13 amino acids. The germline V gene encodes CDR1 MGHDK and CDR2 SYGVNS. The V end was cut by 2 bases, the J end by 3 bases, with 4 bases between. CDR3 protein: CASSERDTGELFF. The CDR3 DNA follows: TGTGCCAGCAGTGAAAGGGACACCGGGGAGCTGTTTTTT.